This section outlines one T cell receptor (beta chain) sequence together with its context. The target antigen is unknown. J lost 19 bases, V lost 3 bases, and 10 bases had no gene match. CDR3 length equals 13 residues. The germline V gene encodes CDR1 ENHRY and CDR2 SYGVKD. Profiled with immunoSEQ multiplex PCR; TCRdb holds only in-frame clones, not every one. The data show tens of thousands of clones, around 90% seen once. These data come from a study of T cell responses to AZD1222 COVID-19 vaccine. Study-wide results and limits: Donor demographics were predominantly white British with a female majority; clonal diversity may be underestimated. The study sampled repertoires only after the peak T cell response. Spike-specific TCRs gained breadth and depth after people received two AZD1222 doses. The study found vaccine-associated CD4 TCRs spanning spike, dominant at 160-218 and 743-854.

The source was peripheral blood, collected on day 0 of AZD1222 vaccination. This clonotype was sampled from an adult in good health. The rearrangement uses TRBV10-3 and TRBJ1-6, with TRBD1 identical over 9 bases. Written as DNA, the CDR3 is TGTGCCATCAGTGATGGGAGGACAGGGGAGATTCACTTT. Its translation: CAISDGRTGEIHF.